This T cell receptor (beta chain) was identified in a study of radiotherapy plus CTLA-4 blockade in lung cancer. About the study: The study recorded objective responses in around a sixth of patients and disease control in around 31%. Study-level points and caveats: After radiotherapy and ipilimumab, tumor-derived clones expanded in peripheral blood. Per reports, early blood T cell clone dynamics, plus interferon-beta, forecast response most strongly.

The J segment lost 1 base and the V segment lost 6 bases, leaving 8 bases of the junction unmatched. The germline gives CDR1 ENHRY, CDR2 SYGVKD. This CDR3 spans 15 amino acids. Produced via immunoSEQ multiplex PCR; TCRdb's table is partial and in-frame only. The table lists 81,000 or so clones, over 75% of them singletons. For this clone: Its matching antigen is unknown.

Focal radiation with ipilimumab CTLA-4 blockade was given to patients with chemo-refractory metastatic non-small-cell lung cancer. This receptor was obtained from a human donor with non-small cell lung cancer that progressed on radiotherapy plus ipilimumab. This chain uses TRBV10-3 with TRBJ2-7; 8 nucleotides agree with TRBD2. Sequenced material: peripheral blood, taken from a patient treated with radiotherapy plus ipilimumab. The CDR3 here is CAIRTSGGASYEQYF. The CDR3 coding sequence is TGTGCCATCAGGACCTCCGGGGGGGCGTCCTACGAGCAGTACTTC.